This section outlines one TCR beta chain sequence together with its context. Antigen specificity is unknown. The sample comes from a study of blood T cells in healthy people across ages. Study conclusions and caveats: The study found more naive CD4+ cells and higher diversity in long-lived than aged donors. Roughly linear declines in TCR beta diversity per million T cells occurred with age. A conclusive naive versus antigen-experienced comparison was prevented by the unsorted PBMCs.

Combining a sample-barcoded 5' primer with a J-beta primer mix, a second PCR ran for roughly 6 to 12 cycles. TCRdb reprocessed the 5' RACE reads with MiXCR, giving one entry per CDR3 protein. Here the sample spans 1 million or so distinct CDR3 sequences, around 45% being singletons. With 0 bases removed from V and 6 bases from J, the gap between germline ends came to 8 bases. The CDR3 totals 13 residues. The germline gives CDR1 MNHEY, CDR2 SMNVEV (reference sequence). The sample taken for sequencing was blood. The V call is TRBV27, the J call TRBJ1-1, with D possibly TRBD1 on 6 matching bases. This clonotype was sampled from a woman aged 55-69 years in good health. DNA for the CDR3: TGTGCCAGCAGTTTATCTGGGGGGCCTGAAGCTTTCTTT. The encoded protein is CASSLSGGPEAFF.